Below, 21 T cell receptor beta chains from the same sample are listed, as sequenced in a study of vaccination and CD4 T cells after COVID-19. Researchers used the Oncomine TCR Beta short-read assay to sequence DNA from cultured CD4+ T cells. Using its own MiXCR run on the PCR reads, TCRdb lists one record per CDR3 protein. Among around 15,000 distinct CDR3 sequences listed, about 50% were seen once. Time point reported: late sampling 161 to 241 days after vaccination in three convalescent patients. The treatment: approximately nine-day PBMC culture with coronavirus spike peptide pools or control peptides (ViraFEST assay). These receptors have no identified antigens. The starting material was CD4+ T cells from blood, cultured in vitro, obtained about 7 months after SARS-CoV-2 vaccination. The source is a human donor who had recovered from COVID-19.

The genes are TRBV5-1 and TRBJ1-2, with 9 bases aligning to TRBD1. The V and J ends lost 1 base and 7 bases, in that order; junction bases with no gene match: 5. Germline CDR1 is SGHRS and CDR2 is YFSETQ. The CDR3 covers 14 residues. In DNA form, the CDR3 reads TGCGCCAGCAGCTTGCCACAGGGGGCAGGTGGCTACACCTTC. Protein: CASSLPQGAGGYTF. Complete variable domain (other parts from reference TRBV5-1 and TRBJ1-2): KAGVTQTPRYLIKTRGQQVTLSCSPISGHRSVSWYQQTPGQGLQFLFEYFSETQRNKGNFPGRFSGRQFSNSRSEMNVSTLELGDSALYLCASSLPQGAGGYTFGSGTRLTVV.

The rearrangement uses TRBV10-3 and TRBJ2-6; maybe TRBD2 (5 bases). The germline gives CDR1 ENHRY, CDR2 SYGVKD. This CDR3 is built from 14 residues. Trimming stripped 6 bases from V and 0 bases from J, with 6 bases between. CDR3 loop: CAISRGSGANVLTF. The CDR3 DNA reads as TGTGCCATCAGCCGGGGCTCTGGGGCCAACGTCCTGACTTTC.

Only a few counts were recorded for this clonotype. The genes are TRBV27 and TRBJ1-2; 7 bases align to TRBD1. CDR3 size: 15 residues. V was clipped by 4 bases and J by 2 bases; unmatched bases: 7. Germline CDR1 and CDR2: MNHEY and SMNVEV (reference sequence). The CDR3 region has the DNA TGTGCCAGCAGTTCCACAGGGGTTGAAAACTATGGCTACACCTTC. This encodes CASSSTGVENYGYTF.

The J gene is TRBJ1-5, the V gene TRBV6-1; D unclear. Trimming left V 7 bases short and J 4 bases short, with 8 bases between. CDR3 size: 12 residues. The germline V gene has CDR1 MNHNS and CDR2 SASEGT. In DNA, the CDR3 is TGTGCCAGCACCAGACTTAATCAGCCCCAGCATTTT. Translating it yields CASTRLNQPQHF.

The rearrangement uses TRBV20-1 and TRBJ2-1; 11 bases align to TRBD2. The V segment lost 8 bases and the J segment 3 bases; nucleotides outside the gene matches: 3. CDR1 is DFQATT, CDR2 SNEGSKA, per germline (reference sequence). The CDR3 length is 13 residues. CDR3 region: CSHTSGGYNEQFF. The CDR3 nucleotides are TGCAGTCACACTAGCGGGGGCTACAATGAGCAGTTCTTC.

The rearrangement uses TRBV6-2 or TRBV6-3 and TRBJ2-5; D possibly matches TRBD1 or TRBD2 (5 bases each). CDR1 is MNHEY and CDR2 is SVGEGT in the germline V gene. V lost 6 bases to trimming and J lost 3 bases, with 14 bases between them. This CDR3 is 14 amino acids long. CDR3 DNA sequence: TGTGCCAGCAGGGGGCGTTGGAGGAAAGAGACCCAGTACTTC. It is translated as CASRGRWRKETQYF.

This clonotype was seen more than once but under ten times. V and J are TRBV19 and TRBJ1-5; maybe TRBD1 (6 bases). The V gene's germline CDR1 is LNHDA and CDR2 SQIVND (reference sequence). V was shortened by 6 bases and J by 5 bases, with 11 bases between the two germline ends. The CDR3 runs to 13 residues. The CDR3 protein is CASSGQFDQPQHF. The CDR3 DNA reads as TGTGCCAGTAGCGGACAGTTCGATCAGCCCCAGCATTTT.

V gene TRBV2 combines with J gene TRBJ1-1, with unresolved D. The CDR3 runs 13 residues. With 2 bases removed from V and 3 bases from J, the gap between germline ends came to 7 bases. CDR1 SNHLY and CDR2 FYNNEI come from the germline V gene. CDR3 region: CASSEFRHTEAFF. DNA for the CDR3: TGTGCCAGCAGTGAATTTCGGCACACTGAAGCTTTCTTT.

The V and J genes are TRBV2 and TRBJ1-2; 8 bases are shared with TRBD1. The CDR3 consists of 13 residues. V lost 7 bases and J lost 5; bases outside the gene matches: 6. CDR1 is SNHLY, CDR2 FYNNEI, per germline. This CDR3 reads CASTTNRGYGYTF. The CDR3 bases are TGTGCCAGCACCACAAACAGGGGGTATGGCTACACCTTC.

The chain carries TRBV21-1 and TRBJ2-7; the DNA was not used to check the table's D call, TRBD1. TRBV21-1 counts as a pseudogene. The CDR3 totals 11 residues. The CDR3 is CASTFGGEQYF. DNA of the CDR3: TGTGCCAGCACCTTCGGGGGCGAGCAGTACTTC.

The chain has TRBV7-3 and TRBJ2-5, with 7 positions matching TRBD1. Per germline, CDR1 SGHTA and CDR2 FQGTGA. This CDR3 is built from 13 residues. Trimming took 5 bases from V and 2 from J; bases not matched to a gene: 2. In nucleotides, the CDR3 is TGTGCCAGCAGCGTGGACAGGCAAGAGACCCAGTACTTC. This encodes CASSVDRQETQYF.

This clonotype has a single count. The chain employs TRBV14 and TRBJ2-3; tentatively, D is TRBD1 or TRBD2 (5 bases each). The V end was cut by 4 bases, the J end by 4 bases, with 18 bases between. This CDR3 has 16 residues. CDR1 and CDR2 (germline): SGHDN, FVKESK. The CDR3 protein is CASSPRAAVRADTQYF. CDR3 DNA: TGTGCCAGCAGCCCGCGGGCTGCTGTCAGGGCAGATACGCAGTATTTT.

Here the CDR3 DNA reads TGTGCCTGGACCTGGGGGGGGAGCTACACCTTC. Translated, it gives CAWTWGGSYTF. The gene calls are TRBV30 and TRBJ1-2, with D tentatively TRBD1 (5 bases). The CDR3 is made up of 11 amino acids. CDR1 GTSNPN and CDR2 SVGIG come from the germline V gene (reference sequence). The V gene lost 4 bases and the J gene lost 9 bases, with 12 bases spanning the gap.

The chain links TRBV7-3 to TRBJ1-1, with D unresolved. The CDR3 length is 14 residues. In germline, CDR1 is SGHTA, CDR2 FQGTGA. Deletions cut 3 bases from V and 1 base from J, with 9 bases between. CDR3 amino acids: CASSFDAGNTEAFF. The CDR3, as DNA: TGTGCCAGCAGCTTCGATGCCGGGAACACTGAAGCTTTCTTT.

There are a few counts of this clonotype. This sequence joins TRBV20-1 and TRBJ2-3; 13 bases agree with TRBD2. Trimming took 6 bases from V and 6 from J; bases not matched to a gene: 3. This CDR3 comprises 13 residues. Looked up from germline, CDR1 is DFQATT and CDR2 is SNEGSKA (reference sequence). CDR3 region: CSATSGGADTQYF. The CDR3 coding sequence is TGCAGTGCCACTAGCGGGGGGGCTGATACGCAGTATTTT.

The V call is TRBV20-1, the J call TRBJ2-1, with TRBD1 matching over 9 bases. Trimming at V came to 7 bases and at J to 12 bases, leaving 13 bases not matched to a gene. Germline V gives CDR1 DFQATT, CDR2 SNEGSKA (reference sequence). This CDR3 comprises 13 residues. CDR3 region: CSVPGQGGEGQFF. Written as DNA, the CDR3 is TGCAGTGTACCGGGACAGGGTGGAGAAGGGCAGTTCTTC.

DNA of the CDR3: TGCAGTGCTAGAGACCTTGAAGCTTTCTTT. Residues: CSARDLEAFF. V gene TRBV20-1 combines with J gene TRBJ1-1; no clear D. This CDR3 contains 10 residues. Germline values: CDR1 DFQATT, CDR2 SNEGSKA (reference sequence). V lost 0 bases, J lost 7 bases, and 3 bases lay in between.

The gene calls are TRBV19 and TRBJ2-1; D gene uncertain. The germline gives CDR1 LNHDA, CDR2 SQIVND (reference sequence). Trimming removed 5 bases from V and 10 bases from J, with 12 bases in between. There are 12 residues in the CDR3. This CDR3 reads CASSVPRFEQFF. In DNA, the CDR3 is TGTGCCAGTAGTGTACCCCGGTTCGAGCAGTTCTTC.

This chain links TRBV12-3 or TRBV12-4 with TRBJ2-7; D remains ambiguous. Between the trimmed V and J ends, which lost 1 base and 11 bases, there was a span of 15 bases. The CDR3 consists of 13 residues. The CDR3 region has the DNA TGTGCCAGCAGTTTAGGCCCCCTCCCCTCGAAGTACTTC. The encoded protein is CASSLGPLPSKYF.

The chain's CDR3 is CASSIRHHSTDTQYF. The CDR3 coding sequence is TGTGCCAGTAGTATACGGCACCACTCCACAGATACGCAGTATTTT. The V and J genes are TRBV19 and TRBJ2-3; D gene ambiguous. V shed 2 bases and J shed 2 bases, with 11 bases lying between them. CDR3 length equals 15 residues. CDR1 LNHDA and CDR2 SQIVND come from the germline V gene (reference sequence).

The chain carries TRBV23-1 and TRBJ2-7; D is undetermined. TRBV23-1 is reported as an ORF; its role is uncertain. The CDR3 consists of 12 residues. The CDR3 here is CAILRTSYEQYF. The CDR3 DNA sequence: TGCGCTATCCTCCGGACCTCCTACGAGCAGTACTTC.